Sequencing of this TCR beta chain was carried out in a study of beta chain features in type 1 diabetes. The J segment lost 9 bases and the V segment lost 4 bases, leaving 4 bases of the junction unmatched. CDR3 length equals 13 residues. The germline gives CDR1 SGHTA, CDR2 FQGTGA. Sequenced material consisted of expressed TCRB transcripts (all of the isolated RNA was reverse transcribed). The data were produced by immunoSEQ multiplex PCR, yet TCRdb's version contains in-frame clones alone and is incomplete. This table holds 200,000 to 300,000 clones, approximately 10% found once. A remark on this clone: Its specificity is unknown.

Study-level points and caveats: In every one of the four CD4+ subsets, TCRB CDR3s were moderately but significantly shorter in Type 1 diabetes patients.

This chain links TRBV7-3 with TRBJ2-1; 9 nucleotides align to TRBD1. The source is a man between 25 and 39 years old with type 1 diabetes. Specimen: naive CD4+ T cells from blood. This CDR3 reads CASSSTGGGEQFF. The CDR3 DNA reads TGTGCCAGCAGCTCCACAGGGGGCGGTGAGCAGTTCTTC.